This T cell receptor beta chain originates from a study of cytomegalovirus exposure and HLA in healthy donors. Study-wide results and limits: According to a later analysis, most TCR beta chains associated with CMV appeared HLA-restricted. The authors confirmed in vitro that three CMV-associated chains were specific for CMV antigens.

The CDR3 sequence is 15 residues long. It was with 60 Vbeta and 13 Jbeta primers that the PCR ran. This table comes from immunoSEQ multiplex PCR, and its TCRdb copy is limited to in-frame clones, with some not included. The profile shows some 150,000 clones, around three quarters of them singletons. Of note for this clone: Its antigen remains unknown.

The source is a middle-aged man in good health and CMV-seropositive. Sequencing was done on a sample of PBMCs. The V call is TRBV21-1, the J call TRBJ1-2; TRBD1 is the table's D call, not checked against the DNA. TRBV21-1 counts as a pseudogene. CDR3 DNA sequence: TGTGCCAGCACCCTCAAGAAGGGGGCTGGTTATGGCTACACCTTC. Translation gives CASTLKKGAGYGYTF.